This is a list of T cell receptor beta chains from one sample in a study of blood T cell repertoires in COVID-19. Using immunoSEQ multiplex PCR, the repertoire was profiled, and TCRdb retains in-frame clones only, with some absent. The table records roughly 67,000 clones, around 83% of them present only once. Sequencing was performed on peripheral blood. The origin of the receptors is a man aged 45-65 years with acute or convalescent COVID-19. CDR3s include the opening cysteine and the closing phenylalanine or tryptophan. The order of the fields is V gene, J gene, clone size, D gene, CDR3 protein, CDR3 DNA. D genes are given only for firm matches. Clone size is not always given. Where it is, it says once, few, many or a class for expanded clones.

v_call: TRBV7-8
j_call: TRBJ2-2
clone_size: .
d_call: .
cdr3_aa: CASSRRELRTGELFF
cdr3_nt: TGTGCCAGCAGCCGGAGGGAGTTAAGGACCGGGGAGCTGTTTTTT

v_call: TRBV14
j_call: TRBJ1-4
clone_size: .
d_call: .
cdr3_aa: CASSQPGHGLFF
cdr3_nt: TGTGCCAGCAGCCAGCCGGGACACGGGCTGTTTTTT

v_call: TRBV19
j_call: TRBJ2-5
clone_size: .
d_call: .
cdr3_aa: CASSITIGTVYQETQYF
cdr3_nt: TGTGCCAGTAGTATCACCATCGGGACTGTGTACCAAGAGACCCAGTACTTC

v_call: TRBV4-2
j_call: TRBJ2-7
clone_size: few
d_call: TRBD2
cdr3_aa: CASSQEGPAGGSYEQYF
cdr3_nt: TGTGCCAGCAGCCAAGAAGGGCCAGCGGGAGGCTCCTACGAGCAGTACTTC

v_call: TRBV6-5
j_call: TRBJ2-7
clone_size: few
d_call: TRBD2
cdr3_aa: CASSTRTSGAYEQYF
cdr3_nt: TGTGCCAGCAGTACAAGGACTAGCGGGGCCTACGAGCAGTACTTC

v_call: TRBV7-9
j_call: TRBJ2-7
clone_size: once
d_call: .
cdr3_aa: CASRTAGFPYEQYF
cdr3_nt: TGTGCCAGCAGAACCGCGGGATTCCCCTACGAGCAGTACTTC

v_call: TRBV11-2
j_call: TRBJ2-1
clone_size: .
d_call: TRBD2
cdr3_aa: CASSLTGGRGEQFF
cdr3_nt: TGTGCCAGCAGCTTAACGGGGGGGCGAGGTGAGCAGTTCTTC

v_call: TRBV2
j_call: TRBJ1-5
clone_size: .
d_call: TRBD1
cdr3_aa: CASNGQDSNQPQHF
cdr3_nt: TGTGCCAGCAACGGACAGGATAGCAATCAGCCCCAGCATTTT

v_call: TRBV7-2
j_call: TRBJ2-1
clone_size: .
d_call: TRBD2
cdr3_aa: CASSVDTGLAGWEQFF
cdr3_nt: TGTGCCAGCAGCGTCGACACGGGACTAGCGGGATGGGAGCAGTTCTTC

v_call: TRBV6-5
j_call: TRBJ2-5
clone_size: .
d_call: .
cdr3_aa: CASMLAETQYF
cdr3_nt: TGTGCCAGCATGTTAGCGGAGACCCAGTACTTC

v_call: TRBV6-4
j_call: TRBJ2-3
clone_size: .
d_call: TRBD2
cdr3_aa: CASSDSTEGGTDTQYF
cdr3_nt: TGTGCCAGCAGTGACTCGACGGAGGGAGGGACAGATACGCAGTATTTT

v_call: TRBV12-3/TRBV12-4
j_call: TRBJ1-6
clone_size: .
d_call: .
cdr3_aa: CASSDGEGSPLHF
cdr3_nt: TGTGCCAGCAGTGACGGGGAAGGTTCACCCCTCCACTTT

v_call: TRBV11-3
j_call: TRBJ2-1
clone_size: .
d_call: TRBD2
cdr3_aa: CASSLLAALGEQFF
cdr3_nt: TGTGCCAGCAGCTTACTAGCGGCCCTGGGGGAGCAGTTCTTC

v_call: TRBV28
j_call: TRBJ1-5
clone_size: .
d_call: .
cdr3_aa: CASRSPLAGRNQPQHF
cdr3_nt: TGTGCCAGCAGGAGTCCACTCGCAGGGAGGAATCAGCCCCAGCATTTT

v_call: TRBV9
j_call: TRBJ2-7
clone_size: .
d_call: .
cdr3_aa: CASSPRGDTGFYEQYF
cdr3_nt: TGTGCCAGCAGCCCCCGTGGGGACACCGGTTTCTACGAGCAGTACTTC

v_call: TRBV28
j_call: TRBJ2-1
clone_size: .
d_call: .
cdr3_aa: CASSRSTSLNEQFF
cdr3_nt: TGTGCCAGCAGCCGCTCGACTAGTTTAAATGAGCAGTTCTTC

v_call: TRBV6-5
j_call: TRBJ1-1
clone_size: .
d_call: TRBD1
cdr3_aa: CASSRTGGLNTEAFF
cdr3_nt: TGTGCCAGCAGCCGGACAGGGGGCCTGAACACTGAAGCTTTCTTT

v_call: TRBV11-2
j_call: TRBJ2-3
clone_size: .
d_call: TRBD2
cdr3_aa: CASSLGNRLAGGVDTQYF
cdr3_nt: TGTGCCAGCAGCTTAGGAAACCGCCTAGCGGGGGGGGTGGATACGCAGTATTTT

v_call: TRBV5-6
j_call: TRBJ1-2
clone_size: few
d_call: .
cdr3_aa: CASSSIGGDTF
cdr3_nt: TGTGCCAGCAGCTCCATAGGGGGAGACACCTTC

v_call: TRBV3-1/TRBV3-2
j_call: TRBJ1-1
clone_size: .
d_call: .
cdr3_aa: CASSQDAGKNTEAFF
cdr3_nt: TGTGCCAGCAGCCAAGACGCGGGGAAGAACACTGAAGCTTTCTTT

v_call: TRBV20-1
j_call: TRBJ2-1
clone_size: .
d_call: TRBD1
cdr3_aa: CSASPRDRGINEQFF
cdr3_nt: TGCAGTGCTAGTCCCCGGGACAGGGGGATCAATGAGCAGTTCTTC

v_call: TRBV27
j_call: TRBJ1-1
clone_size: .
d_call: .
cdr3_aa: CASSLWGGTGEAFF
cdr3_nt: TGTGCCAGCAGTTTATGGGGGGGAACCGGTGAAGCTTTCTTT

v_call: TRBV7-2
j_call: TRBJ2-1
clone_size: .
d_call: TRBD2
cdr3_aa: CASSLPWTSEQFF
cdr3_nt: TGTGCCAGCAGCTTACCGTGGACTAGTGAGCAGTTCTTC

v_call: TRBV4-1
j_call: TRBJ1-5
clone_size: .
d_call: .
cdr3_aa: CASSQEGGRPQHF
cdr3_nt: TGCGCCAGCAGCCAAGAAGGCGGGAGGCCCCAGCATTTT

v_call: TRBV10-3
j_call: TRBJ2-7
clone_size: .
d_call: TRBD1
cdr3_aa: CAAEPTGTGAGEQYF
cdr3_nt: TGTGCCGCTGAACCAACCGGGACAGGGGCAGGTGAGCAGTACTTC

v_call: TRBV19
j_call: TRBJ1-3
clone_size: .
d_call: .
cdr3_aa: CASNPDNFRDTIYF
cdr3_nt: TGTGCCAGTAACCCGGACAATTTCCGCGACACCATATATTTT

v_call: TRBV20-1
j_call: TRBJ1-2
clone_size: .
d_call: .
cdr3_aa: CSASSGYGYTF
cdr3_nt: TGCAGTGCTAGTTCGGGTTATGGCTACACCTTC

v_call: TRBV7-9
j_call: TRBJ1-1
clone_size: .
d_call: TRBD1
cdr3_aa: CASSTEGGADTEAFF
cdr3_nt: TGTGCCAGCAGCACAGAAGGGGGCGCGGACACTGAAGCTTTCTTT

v_call: TRBV27
j_call: TRBJ2-7
clone_size: few
d_call: TRBD2
cdr3_aa: CASSPGIAGTSYEQYF
cdr3_nt: TGTGCCAGCAGTCCCGGGATAGCGGGTACCTCCTACGAGCAGTACTTC

v_call: TRBV24-1
j_call: TRBJ2-3
clone_size: .
d_call: .
cdr3_aa: CATSENGGPTDTQYF
cdr3_nt: TGTGCCACCAGTGAGAACGGGGGGCCCACAGATACGCAGTATTTT

v_call: TRBV18
j_call: TRBJ2-7
clone_size: .
d_call: .
cdr3_aa: CASSPGTGLSYEQYF
cdr3_nt: TGTGCCAGCTCACCAGGGACTGGCCTCTCCTACGAGCAGTACTTC

v_call: TRBV9
j_call: TRBJ1-1
clone_size: .
d_call: .
cdr3_aa: CASSVWAQGNTEAFF
cdr3_nt: TGTGCCAGCAGCGTATGGGCACAGGGGAACACTGAAGCTTTCTTT

v_call: TRBV11-2
j_call: TRBJ1-2
clone_size: few
d_call: TRBD1
cdr3_aa: CASSLGQGNYGYTF
cdr3_nt: TGTGCCAGCAGCCTCGGACAGGGAAACTATGGCTACACCTTC

v_call: TRBV9
j_call: TRBJ1-2
clone_size: few
d_call: .
cdr3_aa: CASSVGPDRVSGGYTF
cdr3_nt: TGTGCCAGCAGCGTAGGCCCGGATCGAGTATCAGGTGGCTACACCTTC

v_call: TRBV9
j_call: TRBJ2-3
clone_size: .
d_call: .
cdr3_aa: CASSGQTSTDTQYF
cdr3_nt: TGTGCCAGCAGCGGACAAACCAGCACAGATACGCAGTATTTT

v_call: TRBV7-2
j_call: TRBJ1-6
clone_size: .
d_call: TRBD1
cdr3_aa: CASSHQGQDNSPLHF
cdr3_nt: TGTGCCAGCAGCCACCAGGGACAGGATAATTCACCCCTCCACTTT

v_call: TRBV19
j_call: TRBJ1-1
clone_size: .
d_call: TRBD1
cdr3_aa: CASRAGTVISAFF
cdr3_nt: TGTGCCAGTAGGGCCGGGACAGTGATATCAGCTTTCTTT

v_call: TRBV2
j_call: TRBJ1-1
clone_size: .
d_call: TRBD1
cdr3_aa: CAGMTGGQMNTEAFF
cdr3_nt: TGTGCCGGGATGACAGGGGGGCAGATGAACACTGAAGCTTTCTTT

v_call: TRBV6-6
j_call: TRBJ2-1
clone_size: .
d_call: .
cdr3_aa: CASWGDSVDNEQFF
cdr3_nt: TGTGCCAGCTGGGGCGACAGTGTCGACAATGAGCAGTTCTTC

v_call: TRBV2
j_call: TRBJ1-4
clone_size: .
d_call: TRBD1
cdr3_aa: CASHRGRSLEKLFF
cdr3_nt: TGTGCCAGTCACAGGGGGCGCTCCCTTGAAAAACTGTTTTTT